A selection of T cell receptor beta chains follows, all from one sample in a study of tumor and adjacent non-tumor tissue in lung cancer. TCRdb reanalysed the multiplex PCR reads using MiXCR and keeps one entry per CDR3 protein. The table has about 93,000 distinct CDR3 sequences, about 70% seen once. The sample was lung tumor tissue. Receptor source: a man in his 60s with non-small cell lung cancer. Both conserved end residues are part of each CDR3. The order of the fields is D gene, J gene, clone size, V gene, CDR3 protein, CDR3 DNA. D genes are given only for firm matches. Clone size is shown for a subset of rows, as once, few, many or a class of expanded clone.

>-|TRBJ1-6|-|TRBV5-6
CVSSLKTSPLHF
TGTGTCAGCAGCTTGAAAACCTCACCCCTCCACTTT
>TRBD2|TRBJ2-5|once|TRBV12-3/TRBV12-4
CASSDTGLTLEAQYF
TGTGCCAGCTCTGATACGGGACTAACGTTAGAGGCCCAGTACTTC
>-|TRBJ1-5|medium-sized|TRBV4-1
CASSQAGVGSNQPQHF
TGCGCCAGCAGCCAAGCCGGGGTTGGGAGCAATCAGCCCCAGCATTTT
>-|TRBJ1-1|many|TRBV29-1
CSVVGKRNTEAFF
TGCAGCGTTGTTGGAAAACGGAACACTGAAGCTTTCTTT
>-|TRBJ2-1|-|TRBV29-1
CSVEAPRSCNDQFF
TGCAGCGTTGAAGCGCCCCGCTCCTGCAATGACCAGTTCTTC
>TRBD2|TRBJ2-3|-|TRBV7-9
CASSLHASGGASSDTRYF
TGTGCCAGCAGCTTACATGCTAGCGGGGGTGCTAGCTCAGATACGCGGTATTTT
>-|TRBJ2-2|-|TRBV11-2
CASRLIGPTGKLFF
TGTGCCAGCAGATTAATAGGGCCCACCGGGAAGCTGTTTTTT
>TRBD2|TRBJ2-1|-|TRBV12-3/TRBV12-4
CASRQSGRADNEQFF
TGTGCCAGCAGACAAAGCGGGAGGGCCGACAATGAGCAGTTCTTC
>TRBD1|TRBJ1-5|-|TRBV6-1
CASNPPGGQGLDSNQPQHF
TGTGCCAGCAATCCCCCAGGAGGACAGGGGTTGGATAGCAATCAGCCCCAGCATTTT
>TRBD2|TRBJ2-5|-|TRBV10-3
CAISESTAGPETQYF
TGTGCCATCAGTGAGTCCACAGCGGGACCAGAGACCCAGTACTTC
>TRBD1|TRBJ2-1|-|TRBV6-6
CASTLRDRGQSEQFF
TGTGCCAGCACTTTACGGGACAGGGGACAGAGTGAGCAGTTCTTC
>-|TRBJ1-5|-|TRBV20-1
CSAREPKGGGNQPQHF
TGCAGTGCTAGAGAACCGAAGGGCGGAGGCAATCAGCCCCAGCATTTT
>-|TRBJ1-2|-|TRBV4-1
CASSQLSGTHCGYIF
TGCGCCAGCAGCCAACTCTCAGGAACCCACTGTGGTTACATCTTC
>-|TRBJ2-1|-|TRBV11-2
CASGFVITNGPLYNEQFF
TGTGCCAGCGGCTTTGTTATAACTAACGGTCCGTTGTACAATGAGCAGTTCTTC
>-|TRBJ2-7|-|TRBV28
CASKKGTGVYEQYF
TGTGCCAGCAAAAAAGGCACAGGTGTCTATGAGCAGTACTTC
>-|TRBJ2-7|many|TRBV28
CASSLLQGRSEQYF
TGTGCCAGCAGTTTGCTCCAGGGGCGGTCCGAGCAGTACTTC
>TRBD1|TRBJ2-5|-|TRBV6-6
CASSLTGTETQCF
TGTGCCAGCAGCTTGACGGGGACAGAGACCCAGTGCTTC
>-|TRBJ1-6|once|TRBV28
CASTGTSSSPLHF
TGTGCCAGCACCGGGACAAGCAGTTCACCCCTCCACTTT
>-|TRBJ2-1|many|TRBV13
CASSSRDTYNEQFF
TGTGCCAGCAGCTCCCGGGACACCTACAATGAGCAGTTCTTC
>-|TRBJ2-2|many|TRBV5-1
CASSLKTSSGELFF
TGCGCCAGCAGCCTGAAAACTAGTTCCGGGGAGCTGTTTTTT
>-|TRBJ1-3|-|TRBV4-1
CASSPSGRENTIYF
TGTGCCAGCAGCCCATCAGGGAGGGAAAACACCATATATTTT
>-|TRBJ2-1|-|TRBV29-1
CSVRDRSAYNEQFF
TGCAGCGTTCGAGACAGGAGCGCATACAATGAGCAGTTCTTC
>TRBD2|TRBJ2-1|few|TRBV20-1
CSARTSGLSYNEQFF
TGCAGTGCAAGGACTAGCGGGCTCTCCTACAATGAGCAGTTCTTC
>-|TRBJ1-1|-|TRBV4-3
CASSQSLGVEAFF
TGTGCCAGCAGCCAAAGTCTCGGGGTTGAAGCTTTCTTT
>TRBD2|TRBJ2-3|few|TRBV12-3/TRBV12-4
CASRKGTSTTDMQYF
TGTGCCAGCAGGAAGGGGACTAGCACCACAGATATGCAGTATTTT
>TRBD1|TRBJ2-1|-|TRBV12-3/TRBV12-4
CVISLTRGQANEQFF
TGTGTCATCAGTCTAACTCGGGGACAGGCCAATGAGCAGTTCTTC
>TRBD1|TRBJ2-5|-|TRBV6-2/TRBV6-3
CSSSKGCGRGQQETQYF
TGTTCCAGCAGCAAAGGGTGTGGCAGGGGGCAGCAGGAGACCCAGTACTTC
>-|TRBJ1-5|once|TRBV7-8
CANSLGPRHF
TGTGCCAACAGTCTCGGGCCCCGGCATTTT
>TRBD1|TRBJ2-5|many|TRBV5-4
CASSPNRGYGQETQYF
TGTGCCAGCAGCCCAAACAGGGGATATGGGCAAGAGACCCAGTACTTC
>TRBD2|TRBJ2-1|medium-sized|TRBV11-2
CASSLGLAGVGSQVNEQFF
TGTGCCAGCAGCCTGGGACTAGCGGGAGTGGGTTCCCAAGTCAATGAGCAGTTCTTC
>TRBD1|TRBJ1-5|-|TRBV5-5
CASSPLVGTANQPQHF
TGTGCCAGCAGCCCCCTAGTCGGGACAGCCAATCAGCCCCAGCATTTT
>-|TRBJ2-2|-|TRBV11-2
CAGSLELVGEQFF
TGTGCCGGCAGCTTAGAACTAGTCGGGGAGCAGTTTTTT
>-|TRBJ1-4|once|TRBV4-3
CASSQEGMAQKLFF
TGCGCCAGCAGCCAAGAAGGCATGGCTCAAAAACTGTTTTTT
>-|TRBJ1-6|many|TRBV6-5
CASSYGQPYNSPLHF
TGTGCCAGCAGTTACGGGCAGCCATATAATTCACCCCTCCACTTT
>TRBD1|TRBJ2-1|-|TRBV4-1
CASSQGTGASYNEQLF
TGCGCCAGCAGCCAAGGGACAGGGGCTTCCTACAATGAGCAGCTCTTC
>-|TRBJ2-7|-|TRBV4-1
CDSSQGDGSSFEQYF
TGCGACAGCAGCCAAGGGGACGGAAGCTCCTTCGAGCAGTACTTC
>TRBD2|TRBJ2-1|-|TRBV10-2
CASSEPGRDEQFF
TGCGCCAGCAGTGAGCCAGGGAGGGATGAGCAGTTCTTC
>TRBD1|TRBJ1-1|many|TRBV29-1
CSVDDRVVNTEAFF
TGCAGCGTTGACGACAGGGTGGTGAACACTGAAGCTTTCTTT
>TRBD2|TRBJ2-3|-|TRBV6-6
CVNSYGGFTDTQYF
TGTGTCAACAGTTACGGGGGGTTTACAGATACGCAGTATTTT
>-|TRBJ1-2|-|TRBV6-2/TRBV6-3
CASGPKDSLVGYGYTF
TGTGCCAGCGGTCCTAAGGACAGTTTGGTCGGCTATGGCTACACATTC
>TRBD2|TRBJ2-1|-|TRBV5-1
CASSPGLVGNEQFF
TGCGCCAGCAGTCCCGGACTAGTTGGCAATGAGCAGTTCTTC
>TRBD2|TRBJ2-1|-|TRBV11-2
CASSLGFGRTYNEQFF
TGTGCCAGCAGCTTAGGGTTCGGGAGGACCTACAATGAGCAGTTCTTC
>-|TRBJ2-7|-|TRBV4-1
CANSHATEQGSYEQYF
TGCGCCAACAGCCACGCGACGGAACAGGGCTCCTACGAGCAGTACTTC
>-|TRBJ2-7|once|TRBV11-1
CVSTNNWYDQYF
TGTGTCAGTACCAACAACTGGTATGATCAGTACTTC
>-|TRBJ2-5|-|TRBV6-1
CASNPDPRTQYF
TGTGCCAGCAATCCCGACCCCCGGACCCAGTACTTC
>-|TRBJ1-6|-|TRBV6-6
CASKGGNSPLNF
TGTGCCAGCAAAGGGGGTAATTCACCCCTAAACTTT
>-|TRBJ1-5|-|TRBV6-6
CARSYWPGDQPQHF
TGTGCCAGGAGCTACTGGCCAGGGGATCAGCCCCAGCATTTT
>-|TRBJ1-5|many|TRBV30
CAWSAEQGLSNQPQHF
TGTGCCTGGAGTGCCGAACAGGGTTTAAGCAATCAGCCCCAGCATTTT
>-|TRBJ2-1|-|TRBV11-3
CANRRTTTSIELFF
TGTGCCAACAGACGGACTACTACGTCTATTGAGCTGTTCTTC
>-|TRBJ2-7|-|TRBV4-3
CASCQGIGAGDEQYF
TGCGCCAGCTGCCAAGGAATCGGAGCAGGTGACGAGCAGTATTTC
>-|TRBJ2-3|many|TRBV29-1
CSVPLPGSGDTQYF
TGCAGCGTCCCCCTGCCGGGGTCGGGAGATACGCAGTATTTT
>TRBD2|TRBJ2-1|-|TRBV12-3/TRBV12-4
CASSVFLAGGPSNEQFF
TGTGCCAGTAGTGTCTTCTTAGCGGGAGGGCCTAGCAATGAGCAGTTCTTC
>TRBD2|TRBJ2-7|-|TRBV13
CASSLGGIGEYEQYF
TGTGCCAGCAGCTTGGGGGGGATAGGGGAATACGAGCAGTACTTC
>TRBD2|TRBJ2-5|-|TRBV19
CASSIGASGVGAQYF
TGTGCCAGTAGTATTGGGGCTAGCGGAGTGGGGGCCCAGTACTTC
>TRBD1|TRBJ1-1|-|TRBV6-6
CASSYSAGQGETEALF
TGTGCCAGCAGTTACTCGGCGGGACAGGGGGAGACTGAAGCTCTCTTT
>-|TRBJ2-2|once|TRBV11-1
CTSSLQLSVELFF
TGTACCAGCAGCTTACAGTTAAGTGTGGAGCTGTTTTTT
>TRBD1|TRBJ1-1|once|TRBV20-1
CSARDPKQGAGVNTESFF
TGCAGTGCTAGAGACCCAAAACAGGGGGCGGGTGTGAACACTGAATCTTTCTTT
>-|TRBJ2-3|-|TRBV5-6
CASSPSLQGPDTHYF
TGTGCCAGCAGCCCTTCCTTACAGGGCCCAGATACGCACTATTTT
>-|TRBJ1-1|-|TRBV6-5
CASRAQGIAEALF
TGTGCCAGCAGGGCCCAGGGCATCGCTGAAGCTCTCTTT
>TRBD1|TRBJ1-1|-|TRBV29-1
CSAGVGTARNTEAFF
TGCAGCGCTGGTGTCGGGACAGCTCGGAACACTGAAGCTTTCTTT